Following are 20 T cell receptor beta chains from one sample sequenced in a study of blood T cell repertoires in COVID-19. Some clones are missing from TCRdb's copy, which holds only in-frame ones; the method was immunoSEQ multiplex PCR. The table lists under 300,000 clones, 65% to 85% of them singletons. The sample comprised peripheral blood. The receptors originated from a woman between 40 and 50 years old with active or convalescent COVID-19.

The chain couples TRBV27 to TRBJ2-2; D remains ambiguous. Looked up from germline, CDR1 is MNHEY and CDR2 is SMNVEV (reference sequence). Trimming removed 3 bases at V and 3 bases at J, with 5 bases between. CDR3 length: 13 residues. DNA for the CDR3: TGTGCCAGCAGTTTTTCCTACACCGGGGAGCTGTTTTTT. Its translation: CASSFSYTGELFF.

This clone was seen just once. The chain links TRBV10-2 to TRBJ1-5; no reliable D call. In germline, CDR1 is WSHSY, CDR2 SAAADI. The CDR3 totals 14 residues. Between the trimmed V and J ends, which lost 0 bases and 7 bases, there was a span of 10 bases. CDR3 region: CASSESSLTQPQHF. Here the CDR3 DNA reads TGCGCCAGCAGTGAGTCGAGTTTGACACAGCCCCAGCATTTT.

This clone was seen repeatedly, ten times or more. The chain combines TRBV6-4 with TRBJ2-5; D may be TRBD2 (7 bases). Germline CDR1 is MRHNA and CDR2 is SNTAGT. Trimming left V 2 bases short and J 1 base short, with 14 bases between. This CDR3 has 16 amino acids. CDR3 loop: CASSDKGGGTQETQYF. As DNA, the CDR3 is TGTGCCAGCAGTGACAAAGGGGGGGGGACCCAAGAGACCCAGTACTTC.

This chain uses TRBV19 with TRBJ1-5; possibly TRBD1 for D (6 bases). Germline CDR1 reads LNHDA; CDR2 reads SQIVND (reference sequence). V dropped 6 bases and J dropped 4 bases, with 10 bases sitting between them. There are 13 residues in the CDR3. The CDR3 loop reads CASSHTGNQPQHF. DNA of the CDR3: TGTGCCAGTAGCCACACAGGGAATCAGCCCCAGCATTTT.

The J gene is TRBJ1-6, the V gene TRBV5-1; perhaps TRBD1 as D (6 bases). The length of the CDR3 is 15 residues. V was trimmed by 0 bases and J by 6 bases, leaving 10 bases between them. Germline values: CDR1 SGHRS, CDR2 YFSETQ. The CDR3 nucleotides are TGCGCCAGCAGCTTGGAACCAGGGGTTAATTCACCCCTCCACTTT. Amino acids: CASSLEPGVNSPLHF. Supplemented by reference TRBV5-1 and TRBJ1-6, the full variable domain reads KAGVTQTPRYLIKTRGQQVTLSCSPISGHRSVSWYQQTPGQGLQFLFEYFSETQRNKGNFPGRFSGRQFSNSRSEMNVSTLELGDSALYLCASSLEPGVNSPLHFGNGTRLTVT.

This clone came up once. The gene calls are TRBV7-9 and TRBJ1-5; D call uncertain. CDR3 length equals 13 residues. Germline lookup yields CDR1 SEHNR and CDR2 FQNEAQ (reference sequence). V shed 1 base and J shed 8 bases, with 9 bases lying between them. CDR3 coding DNA: TGTGCCAGCAGCTTAGGAGGCGCAGAGCCCCAGCATTTT. Residues: CASSLGGAEPQHF.

This clone showed up just a few times. The J gene is TRBJ2-1, the V gene TRBV2; 9 bases map to TRBD2. V gave up 9 bases and J gave up 8 bases; unmatched junction bases: 8. From germline, CDR1 is SNHLY and CDR2 FYNNEI. This CDR3 comprises 13 residues. The CDR3 nucleotides read TGTGCCAGAGGGAGGGAGCGGGGGGATGAGCAGTTCTTC. Protein product: CARGRERGDEQFF. Combining the CDR3 with reference TRBV2 and TRBJ2-1 gives the whole variable domain EPEVTQTPSHQVTQMGQEVILRCVPISNHLYFYWYRQILGQKVEFLVSFYNNEISEKSEIFDDQFSVERPDGSNFTLKIRSTKLEDSAMYFCARGRERGDEQFFGPGTRLTVL.

This chain links TRBV28 with TRBJ2-2; D possibly corresponds to TRBD1 (5 bases). Germline values: CDR1 MDHEN, CDR2 SYDVKM. The V end lost 6 bases, the J end lost 7 bases, and 12 bases lay between the germline ends. The CDR3 extends over 13 amino acids. Here the CDR3 reads CASRTQGHGELFF. The CDR3 region has the DNA TGTGCCAGCAGAACCCAGGGTCACGGGGAGCTGTTTTTT.

CDR3 sequence (DNA): TGTGCCAGCCAAAGTGGGCAGACCCAGTACTTC. Translating gives CASQSGQTQYF. The J gene is TRBJ2-5, the V gene TRBV12-3 or TRBV12-4; D unresolved. The CDR3 runs 11 residues. The V end was cut by 8 bases, the J end by 6 bases, with 10 bases between.

The chain links TRBV10-3 to TRBJ1-2; 11 nucleotides match TRBD1. The CDR3 length is 18 residues. The germline gives CDR1 ENHRY, CDR2 SYGVKD. The V segment lost 0 bases and the J segment 4 bases; nucleotides outside the gene matches: 10. For the CDR3, the DNA is TGTGCCATCAGTGAGTCCGGGACAGGGGGGCTTACTACCTATGGCTACACCTTC. Translating gives CAISESGTGGLTTYGYTF.

This rearrangement joins TRBV7-9 to TRBJ1-1, with 11 bases that match TRBD1. This CDR3 is built from 16 residues. V lost 2 bases to trimming and J lost 1 base; unmatched junction nucleotides: 3. CDR1 is SEHNR, CDR2 FQNEAQ, per germline (reference sequence). This CDR3 is CASSLWDRGKNTEAFF. The CDR3 DNA sequence: TGTGCCAGCAGCTTATGGGACAGGGGGAAGAACACTGAAGCTTTCTTT.

V is TRBV19 and J is TRBJ1-1, with D tentatively TRBD1 (6 bases). V lost 8 bases, J lost 0 bases, and 13 bases lay in between. The germline V gene encodes CDR1 LNHDA and CDR2 SQIVND (reference sequence). CDR3 length: 14 residues. CDR3 amino acids: CASFGQYMNTEAFF. The CDR3 DNA sequence: TGTGCCAGTTTCGGACAGTACATGAACACTGAAGCTTTCTTT.

J is TRBJ2-6 and V is TRBV19; D ambiguous. From germline, CDR1 is LNHDA and CDR2 SQIVND (reference sequence). The CDR3 has 14 residues. The V end was cut by 2 bases, the J end by 2 bases, with 4 bases between. The CDR3 reads CASSIQAGANVLTF. The CDR3 DNA follows: TGTGCCAGTAGTATACAGGCTGGGGCCAACGTCCTGACTTTC.

The chain carries TRBV29-1 and TRBJ1-4, with 8 bases lining up with TRBD1. The germline V gene has CDR1 SQVTM and CDR2 ANQGSEA. CDR3 length: 15 residues. The J segment lost 7 bases and the V segment lost 2 bases, leaving 9 bases of the junction unmatched. This chain's CDR3 is CSVESTGEGVEKLFF. The CDR3 nucleotides read TGCAGCGTTGAATCGACAGGGGAGGGGGTTGAAAAACTGTTTTTT.

V gene TRBV13 combines with J gene TRBJ2-3; D uncertain. Germline values: CDR1 PRHDT, CDR2 FYEKMQ (reference sequence). V was clipped by 10 bases and J by 3 bases, with 20 bases between them. The CDR3 extends over 15 amino acids. The CDR3 here is CATLRMARITDTQYF. CDR3 coding DNA: TGTGCCACCCTGCGGATGGCGCGGATTACAGATACGCAGTATTTT.

The chain has TRBV5-6 and TRBJ1-4; the D gene is possibly TRBD1 (6 bases). The germline CDR1 and CDR2 sequences are SGHDT and YYEEEE. Trimming stripped 4 bases from V and 5 bases from J, with 9 bases between. This CDR3 contains 13 residues. The CDR3 spells CASSRTANEKLFF. CDR3 in DNA: TGTGCCAGCAGCCGGACAGCGAATGAAAAACTGTTTTTT.

The chain has TRBV4-1 and TRBJ2-1; 7 nucleotides line up with TRBD2. With 1 base clipped from V and 5 bases from J, the junction kept 2 bases outside the gene matches. The germline V gene encodes CDR1 MGHRA and CDR2 YSYEKL. This CDR3 has 14 amino acids. The CDR3 sequence: CASSQGDYHNEQFF. The CDR3 DNA is TGCGCCAGCAGCCAAGGGGACTATCACAATGAGCAGTTCTTC.

The rearrangement links TRBV10-2 to TRBJ1-1, with D unclear. The length of the CDR3 is 13 residues. Trimming took off 4 bases at V and 2 bases at J, with 8 bases between the two ends. Germline V gene data show CDR1 as WSHSY and CDR2 as SAAADI. The CDR3 nucleotides read TGCGCCAGCAGTGGAGGGCCTAACACTGAAGCTTTCTTT. It codes for CASSGGPNTEAFF.

The gene calls are TRBV5-1 and TRBJ1-2; tentative D call: TRBD1 (6 bases). CDR1 and CDR2 from the germline V gene are SGHRS and YFSETQ. The CDR3 has 14 residues. V lost 7 bases and J lost 7, with 20 bases in between. CDR3: CASFSEGGRSGYTF. The CDR3 DNA reads as TGCGCCAGCTTTTCGGAGGGGGGGCGAAGTGGCTACACCTTC.

V is TRBV9 and J is TRBJ2-7, with no clear D. This CDR3 spans 13 amino acids. V lost 0 bases and J lost 4, with 8 bases in between. Per germline, CDR1 SGDLS and CDR2 YYNGEE. The CDR3 loop reads CASSVDPGYEQYF. For the CDR3, the DNA is TGTGCCAGCAGCGTAGATCCAGGTTACGAGCAGTACTTC.